This T cell receptor (beta chain) was obtained from a study of molecular identifiers for immune sequencing clone quantification. General observations from the study: Clones above 20 RNA copies contained over 99% of effector molecules and under 1% of naive molecules.

TCR libraries were built in bulk with a published protocol and specific TCR primers. TCRdb passed the PCR reads through MiXCR, listing each CDR3 protein once. The table lists 45,000 to 55,000 distinct CDR3 sequences, just over 35% of them singletons. With regard to this clonotype: The antigen remains undetermined.

Per the germline V gene, CDR1 is SQVTM and CDR2 is ANQGSEA. CDR3 size: 15 residues. This sequence joins TRBV29-1 and TRBJ2-3; 7 nucleotides align to TRBD2. The receptor was derived from a human donor in good health. Some libraries in this study had Jurkat cell RNA spiked in. The specimen sequenced was naive CD8+ T cells from blood, with Jurkat cell RNA spiked in. Noted subset: FACS-sorted CD8+CD4-CCR7+CD45RA+ naive T cells. CDR3 residues: CNIAPRGRGGDTQYF. DNA for the CDR3: TGCAACATTGCCCCCCGCGGGAGAGGAGGAGATACGCAGTATTTT.